Shown below are 27 T cell receptor beta chains from a single sample sequenced in a study of blood T cell repertoires in COVID-19. The data were produced by immunoSEQ multiplex PCR, yet TCRdb's version contains in-frame clones alone and is incomplete. Among roughly 86,000 clones, approximately 83% were seen once, and the ten largest hold approximately 6.5%. Sequenced input: peripheral blood. Every receptor here comes from a man aged 60-69 years with acute or convalescent COVID-19.

This rearrangement joins TRBV30 to TRBJ2-7, with D possibly being TRBD1 (5 bases). The CDR3 covers 12 residues. CDR1 and CDR2 (germline): GTSNPN, SVGIG (reference sequence). V was clipped by 1 base and J by 6 bases, with 10 bases between them. Here the CDR3 reads CAWSDGASEQYF. The DNA for the CDR3 is TGTGCCTGGAGTGATGGGGCTAGCGAGCAGTACTTC.

V usage is TRBV29-1 and J usage is TRBJ1-2; D is possibly TRBD1 (5 bases). The CDR3 runs 13 residues. Germline CDR1 SQVTM, CDR2 ANQGSEA. V was pared by 2 bases and J by 9 bases, with 16 bases between. CDR3 region: CSVETKRQGSYTF. The DNA of the CDR3 is TGCAGCGTTGAAACAAAGAGGCAGGGCAGCTACACCTTC.

The V call is TRBV7-8, the J call TRBJ2-7, with D possibly TRBD1 on 6 matching bases. V was clipped by 1 base and J by 0 bases, with 10 bases between them. Germline V gives CDR1 SGHVS, CDR2 FQNEAQ. The CDR3 runs 15 residues. Written as DNA, the CDR3 is TGTGCCAGCAGCTTAGAAGCAGGGGACTCCTACGAGCAGTACTTC. It encodes CASSLEAGDSYEQYF.

The chain carries TRBV30 and TRBJ1-4; D is undetermined. The ends were cut back, 3 bases at V and 0 bases at J, with 8 bases in the middle. Germline V CDR1 and CDR2: GTSNPN, SVGIG (reference sequence). CDR3 length: 14 amino acids. The CDR3 bases are TGTGCCTGGAGCAGTTCTCCAACTAATGAAAAACTGTTTTTT. Protein: CAWSSSPTNEKLFF.

This clone is a singleton in its sample. The rearrangement links TRBV5-4 to TRBJ1-2, with 9 bases aligning to TRBD1. V lost 4 bases, J lost 5 bases, and 3 bases stayed unmatched. The germline V gene encodes CDR1 SGHNT and CDR2 YYREEE (reference sequence). This CDR3 spans 13 amino acids. The CDR3 sequence is CASSGGQGYGYTF. The CDR3 bases are TGTGCCAGCAGCGGGGGACAGGGTTATGGCTACACCTTC.

This clone was observed a handful of times. The rearrangement uses TRBV5-1 and TRBJ2-7; D remains unclear. The CDR3 spans 13 residues. V gave up 1 base and J gave up 3 bases, with 8 bases separating them. Germline-derived CDR1 and CDR2 are SGHRS and YFSETQ. The CDR3: CASSLWQDYEQYF. The CDR3 coding sequence is TGCGCCAGCAGCTTGTGGCAGGACTACGAGCAGTACTTC. Full variable domain (outside the CDR3, taken from reference TRBV5-1 and TRBJ2-7): KAGVTQTPRYLIKTRGQQVTLSCSPISGHRSVSWYQQTPGQGLQFLFEYFSETQRNKGNFPGRFSGRQFSNSRSEMNVSTLELGDSALYLCASSLWQDYEQYFGPGTRLTVT.

The CDR3 spells CSASPGQGITEAFF. The CDR3, as DNA: TGCAGTGCTAGTCCGGGACAGGGGATCACTGAAGCTTTCTTT. The V gene is TRBV20-1, the J gene TRBJ1-1; 10 positions match TRBD1. Germline V gives CDR1 DFQATT, CDR2 SNEGSKA (reference sequence). This CDR3 is built from 14 residues. V was pared by 3 bases and J by 4 bases, with 5 bases of the junction left unmatched.

J is TRBJ1-5 and V is TRBV20-1, with D perhaps TRBD1 (5 bases). The CDR3 has 16 amino acids. V was cut by 3 bases and J by 0 bases, with 15 bases left in between. Germline CDR1 is DFQATT and CDR2 is SNEGSKA (reference sequence). CDR3 in amino acids: CSASPQGLYSNQPQHF. The CDR3 coding sequence is TGCAGTGCTAGTCCTCAGGGACTTTATAGCAATCAGCCCCAGCATTTT.

This clone has more than one count but fewer than ten. The V call is TRBV30, the J call TRBJ1-5; TRBD1 is a possible D gene (5 bases). The CDR3 extends over 13 amino acids. Trimming took off 0 bases at V and 7 bases at J, with 10 bases between the two ends. The germline V gene has CDR1 GTSNPN and CDR2 SVGIG (reference sequence). The DNA for the CDR3 is TGTGCCTGGAGTGTAAGTGGGGGGCAGCCCCAGCATTTT. This codes for CAWSVSGGQPQHF.

The chain uses TRBV2 and TRBJ2-2; D remains ambiguous. V was clipped by 6 bases and J by 0 bases, with 11 bases between them. From germline, CDR1 is SNHLY and CDR2 FYNNEI. This CDR3 contains 15 residues. The CDR3 bases are TGTGCCAGCAGAATGGGCAGGACGAACACCGGGGAGCTGTTTTTT. Amino acids: CASRMGRTNTGELFF.

This clone was detected a few times. The genes are TRBV12-3 or TRBV12-4 and TRBJ2-1; TRBD1 agrees at 7 bases. The CDR3 runs to 12 residues. V shed 6 bases, J shed 10 bases, and the junction held 6 bases outside the gene matches. CDR3 loop: CASSSTGNEQFF. The CDR3 bases are TGTGCCAGCAGCTCGACAGGGAACGAGCAGTTCTTC.

The chain links TRBV9 to TRBJ1-2, with 7 bases that match TRBD1. This CDR3 is 14 amino acids long. J gave up 2 bases and V 3 bases, and 4 bases lay outside the gene matches. Germline lookup yields CDR1 SGDLS and CDR2 YYNGEE. CDR3 coding DNA: TGTGCCAGCAGCGCCGGGACAGCCAACTATGGCTACACCTTC. Protein: CASSAGTANYGYTF.

V usage is TRBV6-1 and J usage is TRBJ2-1; 11 bases line up with TRBD2. CDR3 length equals 15 residues. Germline trimming cut 1 base from V and 9 bases from J; bases unmatched to any gene: 5. Germline values: CDR1 MNHNS, CDR2 SASEGT. The CDR3, as DNA: TGTGCCAGCAGTGAAGGTAGCGGGGGGGCAAGTGAGCAGTTCTTC. This encodes CASSEGSGGASEQFF.

The CDR3 sequence: CASSLVEGTEAFF. CDR3 DNA: TGTGCCAGCAGTTTAGTTGAGGGCACTGAAGCTTTCTTT. The chain carries TRBV12-3 or TRBV12-4 and TRBJ1-1, with D unresolved. CDR3 length equals 13 residues. Trimming cost V 1 base and J 4 bases, with 7 bases left between them.

The chain joins TRBV5-4 to TRBJ1-2, with a weak D call TRBD1 (6 bases). V gave up 4 bases and J gave up 4 bases, with 14 bases separating them. This CDR3 contains 14 residues. CDR1 and CDR2 from the germline V gene are SGHNT and YYREEE (reference sequence). This CDR3 is CASSRRTDPYGYTF. The CDR3 coding sequence is TGTGCCAGCAGCCGTCGGACAGACCCCTATGGCTACACCTTC.

This chain links TRBV4-2 with TRBJ2-5; 10 bases fit TRBD1. The germline V gene has CDR1 LGHNA and CDR2 YNFKEQ. V gave up 3 bases and J gave up 5 bases; unmatched junction bases: 9. CDR3 size: 16 residues. Written as DNA, the CDR3 is TGTGCCAGCAGCCAGTATCAGACAGGGGGCGACGAGACCCAGTACTTC. This codes for CASSQYQTGGDETQYF.

The genes are TRBV21-1 and TRBJ2-4; the table's D gene call, TRBD2, was not cross checked with the DNA. TRBV21-1 is tagged as a pseudogene. This CDR3 has 16 amino acids. CDR3 coding DNA: TGTGCCAGCACCCGGACAGCGGGACCAGCCAAAAACATTCAGTACTTC. It codes for CASTRTAGPAKNIQYF.

This chain uses TRBV5-6 with TRBJ2-1; a possible D gene is TRBD2 (7 bases). The V end was cut by 4 bases, the J end by 2 bases, with 10 bases between. This CDR3 has 14 amino acids. Germline V CDR1 and CDR2: SGHDT, YYEEEE. In nucleotides, the CDR3 is TGTGCCAGCAGCGGCGGGGGCCCCTACAATGAGCAGTTCTTC. It encodes CASSGGGPYNEQFF.

V gene TRBV7-2 combines with J gene TRBJ1-5, with no clear D. The CDR3 spans 15 residues. Germline-derived CDR1 and CDR2 are SGHTA and FQGNSA. With 9 bases removed from V and 0 bases from J, the gap between germline ends came to 15 bases. The DNA for the CDR3 is TGTGCCAGTGCGGTCAGCCGAAATAGCAATCAGCCCCAGCATTTT. Translation: CASAVSRNSNQPQHF.

The gene calls are TRBV24-1 and TRBJ1-1; D is uncertain. V was trimmed by 7 bases and J by 5 bases, leaving 13 bases between them. Germline V gives CDR1 KGHDR, CDR2 SFDVKD. The CDR3 sequence is 13 residues long. The CDR3 is CATRDQSGTEAFF. The CDR3 DNA is TGTGCCACCAGGGACCAATCGGGGACTGAAGCTTTCTTT.

The chain employs TRBV2 and TRBJ1-1, with TRBD1 matching 11 bases. Losses at the gene ends were 8 bases for V and 0 bases for J; bases not matched to a gene: 5. The germline V gene has CDR1 SNHLY and CDR2 FYNNEI. The CDR3 is 15 residues long. CDR3 coding DNA: TGTGCCAGCCCTCCGGGACAGGGGGTGAACACTGAAGCTTTCTTT. Its protein product is CASPPGQGVNTEAFF.

J is TRBJ2-7 and V is TRBV30, with a weak D call TRBD1 (6 bases). Germline values: CDR1 GTSNPN, CDR2 SVGIG (reference sequence). With 1 base removed from V and 0 bases from J, the gap between germline ends came to 7 bases. The CDR3 spans 13 residues. As DNA, the CDR3 is TGTGCCTGGAGTGAGGGGGACTCCTACGAGCAGTACTTC. Encoded protein: CAWSEGDSYEQYF. Combining the CDR3 with reference TRBV30 and TRBJ2-7 gives the whole variable domain SQTIHQWPATLVQPVGSPLSLECTVEGTSNPNLYWYRQAAGRGLQLLFYSVGIGQISSEVPQNLSASRPQDRQFILSSKKLLLSDSGFYLCAWSEGDSYEQYFGPGTRLTVT.

The chain carries TRBV11-2 and TRBJ2-5, with 14 bases fitting TRBD2. V lost 5 bases and J lost 5; bases outside the gene matches: 10. CDR3 length: 17 residues. CDR1 and CDR2 (germline): SGHAT, FQNNGV. The CDR3 here is CASSPFGTSGGGETQYF. The CDR3, as DNA: TGTGCCAGCAGCCCCTTTGGGACTAGCGGGGGCGGGGAGACCCAGTACTTC. Full variable domain (remainder filled in from reference TRBV11-2 and TRBJ2-5): EAGVAQSPRYKIIEKRQSVAFWCNPISGHATLYWYQQILGQGPKLLIQFQNNGVVDDSQLPKDRFSAERLKGVDSTLKIQPAKLEDSAVYLCASSPFGTSGGGETQYFGPGTRLLVL.

The CDR3 DNA is TGCGCCAGCAGCTTACGGGACACCTCCTACGAGCAGTACTTC. Its translation is CASSLRDTSYEQYF. The chain links TRBV5-1 to TRBJ2-7, with D possibly TRBD1 on 6 matching bases. The CDR3 extends over 14 amino acids. Per the germline V gene, CDR1 is SGHRS and CDR2 is YFSETQ. Trimming took 2 bases from V and 0 from J, leaving 9 bases between them.

This clone was detected only once. The chain joins TRBV6-5 to TRBJ1-2; unclear D gene. Deletions cut 4 bases from V and 7 bases from J, with 7 bases between. The CDR3 length is 11 residues. Germline values: CDR1 MNHEY, CDR2 SVGAGI. Here the CDR3 reads CASSLSRGYTF. The CDR3 DNA reads TGTGCCAGCAGTTTGAGTCGTGGCTACACCTTC.

The genes are TRBV19 and TRBJ1-1, with TRBD1 matching 7 bases. The CDR3 covers 15 residues. Trimming removed 3 bases from V and 1 base from J; junction bases left unmatched: 5. Germline V gives CDR1 LNHDA, CDR2 SQIVND (reference sequence). Here the CDR3 DNA reads TGTGCCAGTAGTATTTCAGGGACAGCGAACACTGAAGCTTTCTTT. It specifies CASSISGTANTEAFF.

This clone was counted a single time. The gene calls are TRBV7-9 and TRBJ1-2; 7 bases agree with TRBD1. V was pared by 5 bases and J by 2 bases, with 20 bases of the junction left unmatched. Germline V CDR1 and CDR2: SEHNR, FQNEAQ (reference sequence). The CDR3 is 19 amino acids. The CDR3 DNA reads TGTGCCAGCAGCCCGAAGGGACAGACCCTTATAAGTACGAACTATGGCTACACCTTC. Amino acid sequence: CASSPKGQTLISTNYGYTF.